The 17 T cell receptor beta chains given below trace back to one sample, sequenced in a study of OX40 agonist ivuxolimab in advanced cancers. The data were produced by immunoSEQ multiplex PCR, yet TCRdb's version contains in-frame clones alone and is incomplete. The sample shows roughly 19,000 clones, approximately 83% of them seen only once. The sequencing used CD4+ or CD8+ T cells sorted from blood, collected in a trial of the OX40 agonist ivuxolimab. The receptors shown here come from an adult with an advanced solid tumor such as melanoma, head and neck, liver or kidney cancer.

This clone was detected a few times. The CDR3 region is CSGTGHYGYTF. The CDR3 DNA follows: TGCAGCGGGACAGGGCATTATGGCTACACCTTC. The chain joins TRBV20-1 to TRBJ1-2; TRBD1 matches 9 bases. Per the germline V gene, CDR1 is DFQATT and CDR2 is SNEGSKA (reference sequence). CDR3 length: 11 residues.

The chain joins TRBV9 to TRBJ1-2; TRBD1 agrees at 8 bases. Unmatched junction bases numbered 12, after V lost 4 bases and J lost 4 bases. The CDR3 contains 16 residues. Germline V CDR1 and CDR2: SGDLS, YYNGEE. CDR3 protein: CASSPGSGTGFYGYTF. CDR3 DNA: TGTGCCAGCAGCCCGGGGTCCGGGACAGGTTTCTATGGCTACACCTTC.

V and J are TRBV9 and TRBJ2-7; 10 bases match TRBD1. Germline loops: CDR1 SGDLS, CDR2 YYNGEE. J lost 5 bases, V lost 0 bases, and 2 bases had no gene match. The CDR3 has 14 residues. The CDR3: CASSVGQGANEQYF. As DNA, the CDR3 is TGTGCCAGCAGCGTAGGACAGGGGGCGAACGAGCAGTACTTC.

The gene calls are TRBV5-1 and TRBJ2-5; the D is unclear. Germline values: CDR1 SGHRS, CDR2 YFSETQ. The CDR3 runs to 13 residues. Trimming took off 6 bases at V and 0 bases at J, with 9 bases between the two ends. The CDR3 sequence is CASTGRNQETQYF. In nucleotides, the CDR3 is TGCGCCAGCACCGGACGGAACCAAGAGACCCAGTACTTC.

V and J are TRBV5-1 and TRBJ1-2; tentatively, D is TRBD1 (6 bases). The CDR3 extends over 15 amino acids. Germline V gene data show CDR1 as SGHRS and CDR2 as YFSETQ. V lost 2 bases to trimming and J lost 0 bases, with 11 bases between them. For the CDR3, the DNA is TGCGCCAGCAGCTTACGGACAGCCACTAACTATGGCTACACCTTC. Translating gives CASSLRTATNYGYTF.

V gene TRBV19 combines with J gene TRBJ2-7; 9 nucleotides agree with TRBD1. J lost 4 bases, V lost 3 bases, and 4 bases had no gene match. From germline, CDR1 is LNHDA and CDR2 SQIVND (reference sequence). This CDR3 is 14 amino acids long. Written as DNA, the CDR3 is TGTGCCAGTAGTATTACAGGGGGCGAATACGAGCAGTACTTC. Amino acids: CASSITGGEYEQYF.

V is TRBV9 and J is TRBJ2-5; D may match TRBD1 or TRBD2 (5 bases each). Trimming left V 6 bases short and J 1 base short, with 16 bases between. This CDR3 region has 15 residues. CDR1 is SGDLS and CDR2 is YYNGEE in the germline V gene. The CDR3 nucleotides are TGTGCCAGCACCCCCGGGCAGGGACCCCAAGAGACCCAGTACTTC. Its translation is CASTPGQGPQETQYF.

The V call is TRBV5-1, the J call TRBJ2-7, with TRBD1 as a possible D gene (6 bases). V dropped 4 bases and J dropped 5 bases, with 19 bases sitting between them. The CDR3 runs to 15 residues. Germline CDR1 SGHRS, CDR2 YFSETQ. CDR3 sequence: CASSLEDRSWDEQYF. CDR3 coding DNA: TGCGCCAGCAGCCTGGAGGACAGAAGTTGGGACGAGCAGTACTTC.

The rearrangement links TRBV12-5 to TRBJ2-1, with 9 bases fitting TRBD1. The J segment lost 8 bases and the V segment lost 3 bases, leaving 11 bases of the junction unmatched. In germline, CDR1 is LGHNT, CDR2 FRNRAP. This CDR3 contains 16 residues. The CDR3 DNA sequence: TGTGCTAGTGGTTTCACTACCGGGACAGGGTGGCATGAGCAGTTCTTC. Translated: CASGFTTGTGWHEQFF.

The V call is TRBV7-8, the J call TRBJ2-7; D may be TRBD2 (5 bases). The CDR3 is made up of 14 amino acids. Trimming cost V 5 bases and J 3 bases, with 14 bases left between them. Germline-derived CDR1 and CDR2 are SGHVS and FQNEAQ. DNA for the CDR3: TGTGCCAGCAGCGAGGACCGGACTCACTACGAGCAGTACTTC. Translating gives CASSEDRTHYEQYF.

The chain recombines TRBV29-1 with TRBJ2-3; 9 nucleotides match TRBD2. Germline CDR1 and CDR2: SQVTM and ANQGSEA. This CDR3 comprises 14 residues. Unmatched junction bases numbered 6, after V lost 4 bases and J lost 4 bases. The CDR3 DNA reads TGCAGCGTTGCCGGCGGGGGGGCCGCAGATACGCAGTATTTT. This sequence encodes CSVAGGGAADTQYF.

The chain uses TRBV7-2 and TRBJ1-5; a possible D gene is TRBD1 (5 bases). CDR3 length equals 13 residues. The V end was cut by 6 bases, the J end by 7 bases, with 13 bases between. CDR1 and CDR2 from the germline V gene are SGHTA and FQGNSA. In DNA form, the CDR3 reads TGTGCCAGCAGTTTGGGGGGAGGACAGCCCCAGCATTTT. This encodes CASSLGGGQPQHF.

The chain couples TRBV4-1 to TRBJ2-3, with D unresolved. The germline V and J ends were trimmed by 3 bases and 0 bases, with 19 bases remaining between them. Germline CDR1 reads MGHRA; CDR2 reads YSYEKL. This CDR3 has 18 amino acids. The CDR3 sequence is CASSHGPVLGKSTDTQYF. The CDR3 nucleotides are TGCGCCAGCAGCCATGGGCCCGTGCTCGGAAAAAGCACAGATACGCAGTATTTT.

V gene TRBV5-1 combines with J gene TRBJ1-4; TRBD1 matches at 8 bases. Per the germline V gene, CDR1 is SGHRS and CDR2 is YFSETQ. The CDR3 covers 15 residues. V lost 5 bases, J lost 2 bases, and 5 bases stayed unmatched. CDR3 DNA: TGCGCCAGCAGTACAGGGGGGCGGACTAATGAAAAACTGTTTTTT. This codes for CASSTGGRTNEKLFF.

The chain carries TRBV25-1 and TRBJ2-2; no clear D gene. Trimming took off 4 bases at V and 0 bases at J, with 6 bases between the two ends. The germline CDR1 and CDR2 sequences are MGHDK and SYGVNS. The CDR3 is 14 amino acids. The CDR3 loop is CASSVASNTGELFF. The CDR3 DNA is TGTGCCAGCAGTGTTGCATCGAACACCGGGGAGCTGTTTTTT. Combining the CDR3 with reference TRBV25-1 and TRBJ2-2 gives the whole variable domain EADIYQTPRYLVIGTGKKITLECSQTMGHDKMYWYQQDPGMELHLIHYSYGVNSTEKGDLSSESTVSRIRTEHFPLTLESARPSHTSQYLCASSVASNTGELFFGEGSRLTVL.

The rearrangement links TRBV7-9 to TRBJ2-2; 7 nucleotides agree with TRBD2. Germline trimming cut 11 bases from V and 6 bases from J; bases unmatched to any gene: 12. The CDR3 length is 14 residues. Germline CDR1 reads SEHNR; CDR2 reads FQNEAQ (reference sequence). CDR3 loop: CAPQAWGRAGELFF. The CDR3, as DNA: TGTGCCCCACAGGCATGGGGGAGGGCCGGGGAGCTGTTTTTT. The whole variable domain, filled in from reference TRBV7-9 and TRBJ2-2, reads DTGVSQNPRHKITKRGQNVTFRCDPISEHNRLYWYRQTLGQGPEFLTYFQNEAQLEKSRLLSDRFSAERPKGSFSTLEIQRTEQGDSAMYLCAPQAWGRAGELFFGEGSRLTVL.

The rearrangement links TRBV19 to TRBJ1-1, with 11 bases fitting TRBD1. This CDR3 has 15 residues. Germline values: CDR1 LNHDA, CDR2 SQIVND (reference sequence). Germline trimming cut 8 bases from V and 5 bases from J; bases unmatched to any gene: 10. CDR3 protein: CASQTGTGGVTEAFF. CDR3 coding DNA: TGTGCCAGTCAGACCGGGACAGGGGGAGTTACTGAAGCTTTCTTT.